What follows is one T cell receptor beta chain and its context. What it recognizes is unknown. This entry belongs to a study of OX40 agonist ivuxolimab in advanced cancers. General study findings and limits: Average numbers of expanded clones were greater in CD8+ T cells than in CD4+.

TCRdb's table, derived via immunoSEQ multiplex PCR, lists solely in-frame clones and lacks some. In the table there are approximately 99,000 clones, approximately 94% of which are singletons. This sequence originates from an adult with an advanced solid tumor such as melanoma, head and neck, liver or kidney cancer. The sample in question was CD4+ or CD8+ T cells sorted from blood, obtained in a trial of the OX40 agonist ivuxolimab.

The CDR3 nucleotides are TGTGCCAGCAGTGAAAGGACATTTGGCACAGATACGCAGTATTTT. Protein sequence: CASSERTFGTDTQYF. The chain joins TRBV6-1 to TRBJ2-3; tentatively, D is TRBD1 (5 bases). V lost 2 bases and J 1 base, leaving 10 bases between the germline ends. There are 15 residues in the CDR3. CDR1 and CDR2 (germline): MNHNS, SASEGT.